This T cell receptor (beta chain) was recovered during a study of blood T cell repertoires in COVID-19. Across the whole study: The origin of the acute and convalescent COVID-19 samples was the United States, Italy and Spain.

As originally analysed: How many nucleated cells were present was estimated from reference gene primer amplification. TCRdb's table, derived via immunoSEQ multiplex PCR, lists solely in-frame clones and lacks some. V and J calls and clone size follow that table, whereas D and trimming were derived from the DNA. The sample lists about 87,000 clones; around three quarters were seen once. With V trimmed by 8 bases and J by 6 bases, 16 bases remained unmatched. The germline gives CDR1 MNHEY, CDR2 SMNVEV (reference sequence). This CDR3 has 16 amino acids. The chain employs TRBV27 and TRBJ2-3; TRBD1 matches 8 bases. Sequenced material: peripheral blood. The clonotype was recovered from a woman in her forties or fifties with acute or convalescent COVID-19. The CDR3 loop reads CASYPLWTGTSDTQYF. CDR3 in DNA: TGTGCCAGCTACCCCCTATGGACAGGGACGTCGGATACGCAGTATTTT.